This T cell receptor (beta chain) was profiled in a study of T cell responses to AZD1222 COVID-19 vaccine. V gave up 0 bases and J gave up 5 bases, with 14 bases separating them. This CDR3 has 16 residues. Germline V gives CDR1 MNHNY, CDR2 SVGAGI (reference sequence). This table comes from immunoSEQ multiplex PCR, and its TCRdb copy is limited to in-frame clones, with some not included. This specimen shows more than 110,000 clones; the ten leading clones hold about 2.3%. Of note for this clone: Its matching antigen is unknown.

Study-wide findings and caveats: Donors were chiefly white British, with a greater number of females, and clonal diversity was perhaps underestimated.

This sequence joins TRBV6-6 and TRBJ1-5; no clear D. This sequence originates from an adult in good health. The sequencing sample was made of peripheral blood. CDR3 in DNA: TGTGCCAGCAGTTACTCTTTTCAGTTACACGATCAGCCCCAGCATTTT. Protein product: CASSYSFQLHDQPQHF.